This T cell receptor beta chain was documented in a study of early T cells in non-severe SARS-CoV-2 infection. Study-wide background: Whole-blood bulk RNA, unsorted, was sequenced, and chains were unpaired.

Germline assignment: CDR1 SNHLY and CDR2 FYNNEI. V was clipped by 6 bases and J by 5 bases, with 21 bases between them. This CDR3 region has 16 residues. As part of library construction, unique molecular identifiers were attached to individual cDNA molecules. In TCRdb, the 5' RACE reads were re-called with MiXCR into one record per CDR3 protein. The table lists tens of thousands of distinct CDR3 sequences, roughly a sixth of them singletons. The chain uses TRBV2 and TRBJ2-3; D may be TRBD1 or TRBD2 (6 bases each). The sample taken for sequencing was whole blood. This receptor was obtained from an adult who was a healthcare worker with PCR-confirmed SARS-CoV-2 infection or an uninfected control (not recorded which). CDR3 DNA: TGTGCCAGCAGGGTCCCCCCGGGGGCCGGCAAAGATACGCAGTATTTT. This codes for CASRVPPGAGKDTQYF.